The T cell receptor beta chain described here comes from a study of blood T cell repertoires in COVID-19 (dated by TCRdb to the early 2020s). Study-wide context: Samples from collaborators originated in the United States, Italy and Spain and spanned both the acute and convalescent phases of COVID-19. The material from the prospective study consisted of cDNA or gDNA derived from T cells, B-cell-depleted T cells, or PBMCs. The dataset comprised deeply sampled blood TCRbeta repertoires from subjects exposed to, actively infected with, or recovered from COVID-19. The repertoires were released in a freely available public database intended as a resource for research on the immune response to SARS-CoV-2. The samples were drawn from the first 160 participants of the ongoing ImmuneRACE study and from 950 to 1,500 subjects provided by 6 global collaborators. Sample metadata almost always included a de-identified subject ID, COVID-19 status, age in years and sex. HLA class I and class II types, where available, came from metadata supplied by the sample provider rather than from assay-based typing.

As to this clone: Its antigen is not yet known. Per-base qualities were not stored, and no clone one base away is much larger.

The CDR3 numbers 14 residues from cysteine through phenylalanine. Only the CDR3 DNA stays, 42 bases, in frame from base 1. CDR1 and CDR2 were assigned from the germline V gene as KGHDR and SFDVKD. Relative to germline, V is missing 7 bases and J is missing 3 bases, with 3 bases of the junction outside any gene match. The full study reports these points: The quantity of clinical and demographic metadata differed by source and by participant and was supplied without curation.

TCRbeta CDR3 regions were amplified from genomic DNA using the immunoSEQ Assay, a bias-controlled multiplex PCR. The authors' pipeline ran thus. Nucleated cell counts per sample were estimated from amplification of reference gene primers within the assay. To quantify the absolute abundance of each unique TCRbeta CDR3 rearrangement, sequence reads were collapsed and filtered. For each sample, productive Simpson clonality was calculated by taking the square root of Simpson's diversity index across productive rearrangements. TCRdb took over this immuneACCESS table, retaining in-frame rearrangements with V and J assigned. Such tables are incomplete; in checked studies, under half of the missing clones stem from an unresolved V gene, and the remainder is unexplained. V and J calls and clone size are copied from that table; D and trimming were computed from the DNA. The sample profile shows roughly 180,000 clones; more than 65% of them were found once. The ten largest clonotypes hold 5.6% of the sample.

Participants in the prospective study were aged about 18 to 95 years, lived in 20 to 30 United States geographic areas, and enrolled through a virtual design. Cohort assignment in the prospective study relied on participant-reported clinical history from a screening survey and a study questionnaire. In the prospective study, mobile phlebotomists collected whole blood, serum and a nasopharyngeal or oropharyngeal swab from each participant. Additional blood draws and questionnaires over an approximately two-month period could optionally be provided by prospective study participants. Prospective study blood samples were shipped either frozen or at room temperature before DNA extraction.

The sample consisted of PBMCs or T cells enriched from blood (not recorded which). The source is a woman between 35 and 50 years old with acute COVID-19. The rearranged chain carries TRBV24-1 and TRBJ2-3; 10 bases in the middle match TRBD2. The CDR3 loop reads CATSQAGGTDTQYF. The sequenced DNA: TGTGCCACCAGCCAAGCGGGAGGGACAGATACGCAGTATTTT.